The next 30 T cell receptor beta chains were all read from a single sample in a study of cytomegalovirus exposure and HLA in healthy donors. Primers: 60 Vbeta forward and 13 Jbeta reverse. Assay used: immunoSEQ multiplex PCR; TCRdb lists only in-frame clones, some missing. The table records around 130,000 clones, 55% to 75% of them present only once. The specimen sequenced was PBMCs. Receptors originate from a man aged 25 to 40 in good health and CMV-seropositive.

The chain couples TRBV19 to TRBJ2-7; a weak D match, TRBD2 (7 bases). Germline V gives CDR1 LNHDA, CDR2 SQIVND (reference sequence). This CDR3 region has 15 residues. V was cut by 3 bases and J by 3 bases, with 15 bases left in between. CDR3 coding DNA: TGTGCCAGTAGTATCGTCACGGGGGGCCACTACGAGCAGTACTTC. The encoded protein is CASSIVTGGHYEQYF.

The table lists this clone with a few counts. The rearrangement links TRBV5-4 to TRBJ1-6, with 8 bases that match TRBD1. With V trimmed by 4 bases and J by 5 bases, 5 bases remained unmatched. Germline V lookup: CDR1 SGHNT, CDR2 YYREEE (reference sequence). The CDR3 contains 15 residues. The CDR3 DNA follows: TGTGCCAGCAGCGTAGACAGGGGTAATAATTCACCCCTCCACTTT. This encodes CASSVDRGNNSPLHF.

The CDR3 coding sequence is TGTGCCAGCAGTTTACGCGGGAGGGCCCCCTACAATGAGCAGTTCTTC. It is translated as CASSLRGRAPYNEQFF. This sequence joins TRBV27 and TRBJ2-1, with 9 bases fitting TRBD2. With 2 bases clipped from V and 2 bases from J, the junction kept 4 bases outside the gene matches. The CDR3 is 16 residues long. Germline lookup yields CDR1 MNHEY and CDR2 SMNVEV (reference sequence).

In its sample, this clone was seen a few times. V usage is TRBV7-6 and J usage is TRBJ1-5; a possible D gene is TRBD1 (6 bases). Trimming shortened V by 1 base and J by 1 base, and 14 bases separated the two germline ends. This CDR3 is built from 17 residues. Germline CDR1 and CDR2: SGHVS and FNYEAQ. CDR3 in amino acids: CASSLGVKGGSNQPQHF. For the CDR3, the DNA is TGTGCCAGCAGCTTAGGAGTAAAAGGGGGAAGCAATCAGCCCCAGCATTTT.

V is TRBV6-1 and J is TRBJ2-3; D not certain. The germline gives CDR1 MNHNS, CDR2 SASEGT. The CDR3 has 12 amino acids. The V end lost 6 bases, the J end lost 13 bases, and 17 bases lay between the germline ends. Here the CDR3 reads CASSVGLQKKYF. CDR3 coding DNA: TGTGCCAGCAGCGTGGGCCTACAAAAAAAGTATTTT.

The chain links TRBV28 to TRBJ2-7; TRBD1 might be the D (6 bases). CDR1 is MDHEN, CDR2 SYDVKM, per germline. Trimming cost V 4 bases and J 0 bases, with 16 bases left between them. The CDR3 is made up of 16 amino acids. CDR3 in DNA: TGTGCCAGCAGTTCCCATGGGGGCCTTGGCTCCTACGAGCAGTACTTC. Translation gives CASSSHGGLGSYEQYF. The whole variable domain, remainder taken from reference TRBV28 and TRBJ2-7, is DVKVTQSSRYLVKRTGEKVFLECVQDMDHENMFWYRQDPGLGLRLIYFSYDVKMKEKGDIPEGYSVSREKKERFSLILESASTNQTSMYLCASSSHGGLGSYEQYFGPGTRLTVT.

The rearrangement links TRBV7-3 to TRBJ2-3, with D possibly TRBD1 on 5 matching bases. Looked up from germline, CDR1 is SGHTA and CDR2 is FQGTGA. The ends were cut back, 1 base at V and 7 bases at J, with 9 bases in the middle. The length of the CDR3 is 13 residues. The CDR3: CASSLMQDNTQYF. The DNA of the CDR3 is TGTGCCAGCAGCTTAATGCAGGACAATACGCAGTATTTT.

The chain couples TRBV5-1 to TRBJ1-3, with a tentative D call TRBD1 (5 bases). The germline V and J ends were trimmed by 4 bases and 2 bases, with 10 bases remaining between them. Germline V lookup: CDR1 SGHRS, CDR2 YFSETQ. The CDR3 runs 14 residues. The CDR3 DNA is TGCGCCAGCAGCGCGCCGGGGGCTGGAAACACCATATATTTT. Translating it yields CASSAPGAGNTIYF. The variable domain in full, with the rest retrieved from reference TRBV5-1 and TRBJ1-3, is KAGVTQTPRYLIKTRGQQVTLSCSPISGHRSVSWYQQTPGQGLQFLFEYFSETQRNKGNFPGRFSGRQFSNSRSEMNVSTLELGDSALYLCASSAPGAGNTIYFGEGSWLTVV.

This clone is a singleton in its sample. This chain's CDR3 is CASRTLQGSTYEQYF. The DNA of the CDR3 is TGTGCCAGCAGAACACTACAGGGATCTACCTACGAGCAGTACTTC. The V call is TRBV27, the J call TRBJ2-7; possibly TRBD1 for D (6 bases). Germline lookup yields CDR1 MNHEY and CDR2 SMNVEV (reference sequence). This CDR3 region has 15 residues. V shed 6 bases and J shed 2 bases, with 17 bases lying between them.

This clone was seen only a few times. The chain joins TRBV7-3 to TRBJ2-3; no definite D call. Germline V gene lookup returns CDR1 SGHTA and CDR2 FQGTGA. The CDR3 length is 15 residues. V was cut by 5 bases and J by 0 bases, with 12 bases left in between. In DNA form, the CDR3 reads TGTGCCAGCAGCCTGGCGGCGACTAGCACAGATACGCAGTATTTT. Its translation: CASSLAATSTDTQYF.

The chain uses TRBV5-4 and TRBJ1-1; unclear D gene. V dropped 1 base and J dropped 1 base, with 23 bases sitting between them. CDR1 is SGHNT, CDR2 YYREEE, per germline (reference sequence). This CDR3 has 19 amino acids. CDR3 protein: CASSLITGSLLYWNTEAFF. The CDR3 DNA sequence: TGTGCCAGCAGCTTGATCACTGGTAGCCTGCTTTATTGGAACACTGAAGCTTTCTTT.

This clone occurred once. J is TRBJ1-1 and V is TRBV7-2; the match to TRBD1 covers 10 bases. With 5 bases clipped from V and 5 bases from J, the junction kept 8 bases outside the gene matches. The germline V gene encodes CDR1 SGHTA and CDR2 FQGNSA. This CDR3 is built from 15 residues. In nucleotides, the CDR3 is TGTGCCAGCAGCCCCCGGACAGGGGGAAATACTGAAGCTTTCTTT. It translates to CASSPRTGGNTEAFF.

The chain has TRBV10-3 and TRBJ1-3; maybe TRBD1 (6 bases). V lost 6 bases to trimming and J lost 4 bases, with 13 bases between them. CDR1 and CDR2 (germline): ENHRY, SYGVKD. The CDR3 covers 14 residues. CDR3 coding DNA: TGTGCCATCAGCCAAGGACAGCTCGGAAACACCATATATTTT. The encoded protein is CAISQGQLGNTIYF.

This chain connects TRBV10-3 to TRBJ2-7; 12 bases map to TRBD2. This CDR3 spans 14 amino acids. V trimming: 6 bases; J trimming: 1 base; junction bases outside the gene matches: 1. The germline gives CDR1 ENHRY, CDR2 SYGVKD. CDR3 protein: CAISGLAGSYEQYF. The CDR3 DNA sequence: TGTGCCATCAGCGGACTAGCGGGATCCTACGAGCAGTACTTC.

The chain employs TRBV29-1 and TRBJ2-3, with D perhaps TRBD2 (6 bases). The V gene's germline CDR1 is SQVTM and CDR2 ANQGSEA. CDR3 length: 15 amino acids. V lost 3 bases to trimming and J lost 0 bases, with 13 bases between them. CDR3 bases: TGCAGCGTTGACGGGCTCGCGGGGAGCACAGATACGCAGTATTTT. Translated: CSVDGLAGSTDTQYF.

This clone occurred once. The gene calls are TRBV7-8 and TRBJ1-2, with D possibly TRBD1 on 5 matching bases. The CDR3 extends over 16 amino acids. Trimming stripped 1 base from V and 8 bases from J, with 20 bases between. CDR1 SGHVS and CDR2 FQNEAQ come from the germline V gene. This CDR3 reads CASSLGGRGFVRGYTF. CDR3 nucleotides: TGTGCCAGCAGCTTAGGCGGGCGGGGGTTCGTCAGGGGCTACACCTTC.

The chain's CDR3 is CASSPGLAGESYEQYF. CDR3 nucleotides: TGCGCCAGCAGCCCGGGACTAGCGGGAGAGTCTTACGAGCAGTACTTC. V usage is TRBV5-1 and J usage is TRBJ2-7, with 14 bases aligning to TRBD2. Germline trimming cut 4 bases from V and 4 bases from J; bases unmatched to any gene: 7. Germline V gene sequence: CDR1 SGHRS, CDR2 YFSETQ. This CDR3 comprises 16 residues.

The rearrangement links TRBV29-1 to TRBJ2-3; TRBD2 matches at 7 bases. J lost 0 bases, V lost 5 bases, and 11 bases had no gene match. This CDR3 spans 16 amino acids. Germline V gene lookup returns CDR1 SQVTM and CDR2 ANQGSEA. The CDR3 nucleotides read TGCAGCGTTCGGGGAGGGCGAACGGGAAGCACAGATACGCAGTATTTT. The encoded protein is CSVRGGRTGSTDTQYF.

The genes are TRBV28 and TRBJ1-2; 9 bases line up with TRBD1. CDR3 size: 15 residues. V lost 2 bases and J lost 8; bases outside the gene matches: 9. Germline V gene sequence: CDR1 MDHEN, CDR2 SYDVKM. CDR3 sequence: CASSLSGDRVEGYTF. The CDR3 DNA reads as TGTGCCAGCAGTTTAAGTGGGGACAGGGTGGAGGGCTACACCTTC.

As DNA, the CDR3 is TGCGCCAGCAGCTTGGTGGGGCAGGACGGCTATGGCTACACCTTC. Protein sequence: CASSLVGQDGYGYTF. The J gene is TRBJ1-2, the V gene TRBV5-1, with a tentative D call TRBD1 (5 bases). The CDR3 sequence is 15 residues long. The germline V and J ends were trimmed by 0 bases and 4 bases, with 13 bases remaining between them. CDR1 is SGHRS, CDR2 YFSETQ, per germline.

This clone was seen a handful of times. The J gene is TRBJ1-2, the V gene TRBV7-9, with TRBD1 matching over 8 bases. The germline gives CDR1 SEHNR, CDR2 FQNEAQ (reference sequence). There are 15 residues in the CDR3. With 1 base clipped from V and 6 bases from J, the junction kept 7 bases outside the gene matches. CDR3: CASSLERTGRNGYTF. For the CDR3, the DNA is TGTGCCAGCAGCTTAGAAAGGACAGGGAGGAATGGCTACACCTTC.

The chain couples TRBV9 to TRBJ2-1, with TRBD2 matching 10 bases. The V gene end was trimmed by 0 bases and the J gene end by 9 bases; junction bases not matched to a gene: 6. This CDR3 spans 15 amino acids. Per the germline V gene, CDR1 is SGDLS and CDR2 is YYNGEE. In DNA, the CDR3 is TGTGCCAGCAGCGTAGCCCTAGCGGGAGACGCTGAGCAGTTCTTC. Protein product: CASSVALAGDAEQFF.

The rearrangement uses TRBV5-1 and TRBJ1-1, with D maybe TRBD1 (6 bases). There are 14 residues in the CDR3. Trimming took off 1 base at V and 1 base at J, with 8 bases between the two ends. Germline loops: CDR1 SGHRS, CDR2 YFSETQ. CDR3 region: CASSLLGGNTEAFF. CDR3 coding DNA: TGCGCCAGCAGCTTGTTAGGGGGGAACACTGAAGCTTTCTTT.

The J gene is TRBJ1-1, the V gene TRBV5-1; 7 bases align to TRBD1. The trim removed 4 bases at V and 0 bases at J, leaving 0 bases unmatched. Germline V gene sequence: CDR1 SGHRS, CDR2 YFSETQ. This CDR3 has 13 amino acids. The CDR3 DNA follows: TGCGCCAGCAGCCAGGGGGTGAACACTGAAGCTTTCTTT. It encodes CASSQGVNTEAFF.

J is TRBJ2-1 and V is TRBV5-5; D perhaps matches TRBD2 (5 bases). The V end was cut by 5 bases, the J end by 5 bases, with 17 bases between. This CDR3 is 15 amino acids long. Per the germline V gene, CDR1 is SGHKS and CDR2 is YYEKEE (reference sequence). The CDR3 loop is CASSLLLERDNEQFF. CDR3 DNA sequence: TGTGCCAGCAGTCTCCTCCTGGAGAGGGACAATGAGCAGTTCTTC.

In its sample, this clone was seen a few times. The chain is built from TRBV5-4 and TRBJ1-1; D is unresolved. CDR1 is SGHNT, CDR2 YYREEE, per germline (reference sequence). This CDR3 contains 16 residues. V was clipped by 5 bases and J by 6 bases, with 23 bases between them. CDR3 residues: CASSKPVSGRKAEAFF. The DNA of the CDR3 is TGTGCCAGCAGTAAACCGGTCTCTGGCAGGAAAGCTGAAGCTTTCTTT.

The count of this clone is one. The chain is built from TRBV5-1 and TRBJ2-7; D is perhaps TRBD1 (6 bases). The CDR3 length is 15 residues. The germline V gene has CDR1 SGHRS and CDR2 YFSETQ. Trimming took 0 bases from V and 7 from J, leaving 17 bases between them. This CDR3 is CASSLGGLLLGEQYF. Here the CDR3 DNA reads TGCGCCAGCAGCTTGGGGGGGCTCCTACTAGGTGAGCAGTACTTC.

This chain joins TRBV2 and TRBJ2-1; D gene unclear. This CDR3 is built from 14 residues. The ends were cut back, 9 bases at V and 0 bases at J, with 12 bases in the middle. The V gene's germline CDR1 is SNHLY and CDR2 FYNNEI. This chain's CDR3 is CASILYSSYNEQFF. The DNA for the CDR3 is TGTGCCAGTATTCTTTATAGCTCCTACAATGAGCAGTTCTTC.

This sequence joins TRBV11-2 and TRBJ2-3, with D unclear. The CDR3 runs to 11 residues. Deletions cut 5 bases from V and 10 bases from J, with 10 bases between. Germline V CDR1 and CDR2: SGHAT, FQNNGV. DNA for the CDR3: TGTGCCAGCAGCCCCTCCGAGGCGCAGTATTTT. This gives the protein CASSPSEAQYF.

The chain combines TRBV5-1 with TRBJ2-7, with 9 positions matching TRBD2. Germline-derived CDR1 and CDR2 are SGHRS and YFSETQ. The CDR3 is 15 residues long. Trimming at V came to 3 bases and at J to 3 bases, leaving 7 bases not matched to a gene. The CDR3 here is CASSSGREGLYEQYF. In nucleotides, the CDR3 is TGCGCCAGCAGCTCAGGGCGGGAGGGCCTCTACGAGCAGTACTTC.